The 10 T cell receptor beta chains given below trace back to one sample, sequenced in a study of beta chain features in type 1 diabetes. The authors reverse transcribed all of the isolated RNA, so sequencing captured expressed TCRB transcripts. Measured with immunoSEQ multiplex PCR; TCRdb has only the in-frame clones, and not every one. Among 200,000 to 300,000 clones listed, roughly an eighth were seen once. Material for sequencing was naive CD4+ T cells from blood. The source is a woman in her forties in good health.

This clone was counted between two and nine times. The chain has TRBV9 and TRBJ2-3; 8 positions match TRBD2. Trimming took 8 bases from V and 4 from J; bases not matched to a gene: 12. The CDR3 runs 15 residues. CDR1 and CDR2 from the germline V gene are SGDLS and YYNGEE. The CDR3 sequence is CASPGPGGPPDTQYF. CDR3 coding DNA: TGTGCCAGTCCTGGGCCGGGGGGGCCCCCAGATACGCAGTATTTT.

This clone was seen more than once but under ten times. The chain recombines TRBV18 with TRBJ2-7, with TRBD2 matching over 13 bases. This CDR3 has 19 amino acids. The germline V gene encodes CDR1 KGHSH and CDR2 LQKENI. The ends lost 2 bases at V and 0 bases at J; junction bases unmatched: 10. CDR3 sequence: CASSPALLAGGDSSYEQYF. The CDR3, as DNA: TGTGCCAGCTCACCAGCGTTACTAGCGGGGGGGGACAGCTCCTACGAGCAGTACTTC.

V gene TRBV5-4 combines with J gene TRBJ2-3, with D hard to call. V was shortened by 10 bases and J by 0 bases, with 18 bases between the two germline ends. CDR3 size: 15 residues. CDR1 is SGHNT, CDR2 YYREEE, per germline (reference sequence). The CDR3 loop is CACTTLTTSTDTQYF. CDR3 DNA sequence: TGTGCCTGCACCACTTTGACGACTAGCACAGATACGCAGTATTTT.

This chain joins TRBV7-2 and TRBJ2-1; TRBD2 aligns across 15 bases. The V segment lost 6 bases and the J segment 6 bases; nucleotides outside the gene matches: 9. The germline CDR1 and CDR2 sequences are SGHTA and FQGNSA. The CDR3 contains 17 residues. The DNA for the CDR3 is TGTGCCAGCAGATTTGCGCCGGGACTAGCGGGGGGCAATGAGCAGTTCTTC. It specifies CASRFAPGLAGGNEQFF.

This clone was seen a few times. V is TRBV6-1 and J is TRBJ2-3; 8 bases line up with TRBD1. This CDR3 region has 14 residues. Germline values: CDR1 MNHNS, CDR2 SASEGT. J gave up 0 bases and V 10 bases, and 6 bases lay outside the gene matches. CDR3 in amino acids: CATGQGLSTDTQYF. In DNA, the CDR3 is TGTGCCACAGGACAGGGCCTCAGCACAGATACGCAGTATTTT.

V is TRBV6-6 and J is TRBJ1-1; possible D gene TRBD1, 5 bases. The CDR3 runs to 15 residues. Germline CDR1 and CDR2: MNHNY and SVGAGI (reference sequence). V dropped 6 bases and J dropped 10 bases, with 24 bases sitting between them. This chain's CDR3 is CASRGRSLGPVLAFF. The CDR3, as DNA: TGTGCCAGCAGAGGGAGGTCGCTGGGGCCGGTTCTAGCTTTCTTT.

V usage is TRBV4-3 and J usage is TRBJ1-1, with D perhaps matching TRBD1 (6 bases). The CDR3 spans 16 residues. The germline V gene has CDR1 LGHNA and CDR2 YSLEER. Deletions cut 0 bases from V and 5 bases from J, with 16 bases between. CDR3 region: CASSQDLLGADTEAFF. The CDR3 DNA sequence: TGCGCCAGCAGCCAAGATTTGTTGGGGGCAGATACTGAAGCTTTCTTT.

This clone was seen repeatedly, ten times or more. The V call is TRBV13, the J call TRBJ1-6; unclear D gene. Germline CDR1 reads PRHDT; CDR2 reads FYEKMQ (reference sequence). Trimming removed 7 bases from V and 9 bases from J, with 16 bases in between. The CDR3 is 14 residues long. The CDR3 DNA is TGTGCCAGCACAATACGAGGGTTAGGTTCACCCCTCCACTTT. Its translation is CASTIRGLGSPLHF.

The chain employs TRBV9 and TRBJ2-1; a possible D gene is TRBD2 (5 bases). Deletions cut 0 bases from V and 9 bases from J, with 16 bases between. CDR3 length: 15 amino acids. The germline V gene encodes CDR1 SGDLS and CDR2 YYNGEE. The DNA of the CDR3 is TGTGCCAGCAGCGTAGCCGGTGCTAGCCTCGGTGAGCAGTTCTTC. Translated: CASSVAGASLGEQFF.

The rearrangement uses TRBV6-5 and TRBJ1-5; possibly TRBD1 for D (6 bases). The V and J ends lost 2 bases and 4 bases respectively, with 9 bases between them. This CDR3 comprises 14 residues. CDR1 MNHEY and CDR2 SVGAGI come from the germline V gene. The CDR3 bases are TGTGCCAGCAGTTACCAGGGGACAAATCAGCCCCAGCATTTT. This gives the protein CASSYQGTNQPQHF.